This passage covers 4 T cell receptor beta chains from one sample sequenced in a study of vaccination effects on CD4 cells after COVID-19. The antigens for these receptors are not known. Clones were read by immunoSEQ multiplex PCR, and TCRdb kept only the in-frame ones, dropping some. This sample has about 25,000 clones, with approximately 73% found just once. ViraFEST assay sequencing came after antigen-specific CD4+ T cells were expanded with viral peptide pools. Researchers isolated CD4+ T cells once 9 to 11 days of culture had elapsed. Having tested negative for nucleocapsid antibodies, the vaccine recipients showed no prior SARS-CoV-2 infection. The sequenced sample was CD4+ T cells from PBMCs cultured with SARS-CoV-2 spike peptides, obtained before COVID-19 vaccination. The receptors derive from a human donor who received a COVID-19 vaccine.

J is TRBJ2-1 and V is TRBV4-1; D might be TRBD1 (5 bases). The V gene's germline CDR1 is MGHRA and CDR2 YSYEKL. With 1 base removed from V and 4 bases from J, the gap between germline ends came to 14 bases. CDR3 length: 16 residues. CDR3 amino acids: CASSQVDMGLYNEQFF. In DNA, the CDR3 is TGCGCCAGCAGCCAAGTTGACATGGGGCTTTACAATGAGCAGTTCTTC.

The chain recombines TRBV5-4 with TRBJ1-2, with 12 positions matching TRBD1. Germline values: CDR1 SGHNT, CDR2 YYREEE (reference sequence). V lost 2 bases to trimming and J lost 0 bases; unmatched junction nucleotides: 8. The CDR3 is made up of 18 amino acids. This CDR3 reads CASSFGTGGLRPNYGYTF. The CDR3 nucleotides are TGTGCCAGCAGCTTCGGGACAGGGGGCCTACGGCCTAACTATGGCTACACCTTC.

CDR3 coding DNA: TGTGCCAGCAGCCCGGAAGAGAACTATGGCTACACCTTC. Its translation: CASSPEENYGYTF. This chain links TRBV5-4 with TRBJ1-2; D unclear. Trimming shortened V by 4 bases and J by 2 bases, and 9 bases separated the two germline ends. Germline loops: CDR1 SGHNT, CDR2 YYREEE (reference sequence). The CDR3 extends over 13 amino acids.

The rearrangement links TRBV7-9 to TRBJ2-2; 7 bases fit TRBD1. The germline V gene has CDR1 SEHNR and CDR2 FQNEAQ (reference sequence). The CDR3 length is 13 residues. V trimming: 5 bases; J trimming: 6 bases; junction bases outside the gene matches: 3. The CDR3 here is CASSPQGAGELFF. CDR3 DNA sequence: TGTGCCAGCAGCCCCCAGGGGGCCGGGGAGCTGTTTTTT.